One sample yielded the 30 T cell receptor beta chains listed below, sequenced in a study of blood T cells in healthy people across ages. A second PCR of about 7 to 11 cycles used a sample-barcoded 5' primer and a J-beta primer mix. MiXCR, run by TCRdb on the 5' RACE reads, gives a single entry per CDR3 protein. This table holds 850,000 or so distinct CDR3 sequences, 25% to 30% found once. Sequenced: blood. The receptors were gathered from a woman of 80 years or more in good health.

This chain links TRBV20-1 with TRBJ2-7, with D possibly matching TRBD2 (6 bases). V lost 6 bases, J lost 2 bases, and 14 bases lay in between. This CDR3 contains 13 residues. CDR1 is DFQATT, CDR2 SNEGSKA, per germline (reference sequence). The DNA for the CDR3 is TGCAGTGCGAGAAATAGCGGAGCCTACGAGCAGTACTTC. Amino acid sequence: CSARNSGAYEQYF.

Concerning this clonotype itself: A clone one base away is much larger, so this may be a read error. This sequence joins TRBV5-1 and TRBJ1-2; D is ambiguous. The CDR3 extends over 13 amino acids. The germline gives CDR1 SGHRS, CDR2 YFSETQ. Between the trimmed V and J ends, which lost 5 bases and 6 bases, there was a span of 14 bases. The CDR3 coding sequence is TGCGCCAGCAGGTCGGCGGGCCCCCATGGCTACACCTTC. It codes for CASRSAGPHGYTF.

Many counts were recorded for this clonotype. V is TRBV3-1 and J is TRBJ2-5, with no clear D. The CDR3 covers 13 residues. Germline loops: CDR1 LGHDT, CDR2 YNNKEL (reference sequence). V was pared by 4 bases and J by 1 base, with 7 bases between. This CDR3 is CASSRGRQETQYF. As DNA, the CDR3 is TGTGCCAGCAGCCGAGGACGCCAAGAGACCCAGTACTTC.

Points on this clonotype: The germline gene is not matched at one end of the junction; a read error may be the cause. The chain employs TRBV12-3 or TRBV12-4 and TRBJ2-3, with TRBD1 as a possible D gene (5 bases). CDR3 length: 15 amino acids. CDR3 region: CASSPLGVSADAQYF. The CDR3 DNA is TGTGCCAGCAGTCCGCTAGGGGTAAGCGCAGATGCGCAGTATTTT.

This clonotype has a count of ten or more. The rearrangement links TRBV7-2 to TRBJ2-5; D ambiguous. Deletions cut 1 base from V and 5 bases from J, with 11 bases between. Germline lookup yields CDR1 SGHTA and CDR2 FQGNSA. This CDR3 is built from 14 residues. The CDR3 DNA reads as TGTGCCAGCAGCTTAGGGCCCCCTATGGAGACCCAGTACTTC. It specifies CASSLGPPMETQYF.

As to this clonotype: This may stem from a read error, because a much larger clone lies one nucleotide away. This rearrangement joins TRBV20-1 to TRBJ2-4, with 9 bases that match TRBD2. This CDR3 has 13 amino acids. The V gene end was trimmed by 3 bases and the J gene end by 15 bases; junction bases not matched to a gene: 12. In germline, CDR1 is DFQATT, CDR2 SNEGSKA (reference sequence). Here the CDR3 DNA reads TGCAGTGCTAGGGGACTAGCAACTTACGAGCGGTACTTC. Its protein is CSARGLATYERYF.

This clonotype occurred many times. This chain joins TRBV27 and TRBJ2-7; a weak D match, TRBD1 (5 bases). This CDR3 has 14 amino acids. The V end lost 0 bases, the J end lost 4 bases, and 10 bases lay between the germline ends. Germline V gives CDR1 MNHEY, CDR2 SMNVEV (reference sequence). Here the CDR3 reads CASSLSVRAYEQYF. The CDR3 bases are TGTGCCAGCAGTTTATCGGTCAGGGCGTACGAGCAGTACTTC.

A remark on this clonotype: A much larger clone differs from this one at a single base, so this may be a read error. The rearrangement links TRBV7-9 to TRBJ2-5; the D is unclear. Germline CDR1 SEHNR, CDR2 FQNEAQ (reference sequence). This CDR3 is built from 12 residues. Trimming stripped 2 bases from V and 11 bases from J, with 12 bases between. CDR3 coding DNA: TGTGCCAGCAGCTTAACAACCCTGGAGCAGTACTTC. Translated, it gives CASSLTTLEQYF.

On this clonotype itself: A much larger clonotype is one base distant, so this may be a read error. The genes are TRBV6-2 or TRBV6-3 and TRBJ2-3; the D is unclear. The CDR3 has 14 amino acids. Trimming took 9 bases from V and 4 from J, leaving 17 bases between them. Looked up from germline, CDR1 is MNHEY and CDR2 is SVGEGT. CDR3 sequence reads: CASQTSFSADTQYF. In DNA, the CDR3 is TGTGCCAGTCAGACTTCGTTTTCCGCAGATACGCAGTATTTT.

This clonotype was counted at least ten times. The rearrangement links TRBV6-1 to TRBJ1-2, with D unclear. V gave up 1 base and J gave up 4 bases, with 4 bases separating them. The CDR3 is made up of 12 amino acids. CDR1 and CDR2 (germline): MNHNS, SASEGT. The CDR3 region has the DNA TGTGCCAGCAGTGAAGAGGGCTATGGCTACACCTTC. This encodes CASSEEGYGYTF.

Regarding this clonotype: Since no conserved phenylalanine or tryptophan closes the CDR3, a read error is the likely cause. The V and J genes are TRBV5-1 and TRBJ2-2; 8 nucleotides agree with TRBD1. Germline V lookup: CDR1 SGHRS, CDR2 YFSETQ. The CDR3 is 16 amino acids. V lost 1 base to trimming and J lost 7 bases; unmatched junction nucleotides: 9. CDR3 DNA sequence: TGCGCCAGCAGCTTGAGTGGACAGGGAATCGGCGGGGAGCTGTTTTTG. This encodes CASSLSGQGIGGELFL.

The rearrangement joins TRBV19 to TRBJ2-7; 11 positions match TRBD1. The CDR3 spans 16 residues. The V gene end was trimmed by 3 bases and the J gene end by 0 bases; junction bases not matched to a gene: 4. Germline lookup yields CDR1 LNHDA and CDR2 SQIVND (reference sequence). CDR3 bases: TGTGCCAGTAGTATGGGACAGGGGGAGAGCTCCTACGAGCAGTACTTC. This encodes CASSMGQGESSYEQYF. Based on the CDR3 plus reference TRBV19 and TRBJ2-7, the full variable domain is DGGITQSPKYLFRKEGQNVTLSCEQNLNHDAMYWYRQDPGQGLRLIYYSQIVNDFQKGDIAEGYSVSREKKESFPLTVTSAQKNPTAFYLCASSMGQGESSYEQYFGPGTRLTVT.

This clonotype was observed many times. The gene calls are TRBV7-2 and TRBJ2-3, with 7 bases identical to TRBD2. The V segment lost 3 bases and the J segment 6 bases; nucleotides outside the gene matches: 12. CDR1 SGHTA and CDR2 FQGNSA come from the germline V gene. This CDR3 is 16 amino acids long. As DNA, the CDR3 is TGTGCCAGCAGCTTGGGGGGAGGGACTCTAGGGGATACGCAGTATTTT. It encodes CASSLGGGTLGDTQYF.

The rearrangement links TRBV12-3 or TRBV12-4 to TRBJ1-2; 7 bases match TRBD1. The CDR3 extends over 17 amino acids. With 3 bases clipped from V and 4 bases from J, the junction kept 14 bases outside the gene matches. CDR3 sequence reads: CASSFSGVRGRVYGYTF. As DNA, the CDR3 is TGTGCCAGCAGTTTTAGTGGGGTTAGGGGGCGCGTCTATGGCTACACCTTC.

This clonotype occurred many times. The gene calls are TRBV7-2 and TRBJ2-3; D remains unclear. The CDR3 consists of 15 residues. V was trimmed by 1 base and J by 1 base, leaving 9 bases between them. Germline V gene lookup returns CDR1 SGHTA and CDR2 FQGNSA. CDR3 region: CASSLVGKGTDTQYF. The CDR3 DNA sequence: TGTGCCAGCAGCTTAGTAGGGAAGGGCACAGATACGCAGTATTTT. The variable domain in full, with the rest retrieved from reference TRBV7-2 and TRBJ2-3, is GAGVSQSPSNKVTEKGKDVELRCDPISGHTALYWYRQSLGQGLEFLIYFQGNSAPDKSGLPSDRFSAERTGGSVSTLTIQRTQQEDSAVYLCASSLVGKGTDTQYFGPGTRLTVL.

The chain is built from TRBV6-1 and TRBJ2-1, with 9 bases matching TRBD1. The CDR3 length is 16 residues. V was pared by 0 bases and J by 2 bases, with 2 bases of the junction left unmatched. Germline lookup yields CDR1 MNHNS and CDR2 SASEGT. CDR3 sequence: CASSEAWTGAYNEQFF. In nucleotides, the CDR3 is TGTGCCAGCAGTGAAGCGTGGACAGGGGCCTACAATGAGCAGTTCTTC.

This clonotype was seen ten or more times. The J gene is TRBJ2-7, the V gene TRBV24-1; D is undetermined. The V end lost 6 bases, the J end lost 4 bases, and 9 bases lay between the germline ends. CDR1 KGHDR and CDR2 SFDVKD come from the germline V gene. The CDR3 extends over 12 amino acids. The CDR3 here is CATSLSVYEQYF. The CDR3 coding sequence is TGTGCCACCAGTCTTAGTGTTTACGAGCAGTACTTC.

This clonotype appeared a single time. A much larger clone differs by one base, so this may be a read error. V gene TRBV29-1 combines with J gene TRBJ1-2; D gene unclear. CDR1 and CDR2 (germline): SQVTM, ANQGSEA. This CDR3 is built from 12 residues. V lost 4 bases and J lost 3, with 9 bases in between. The CDR3 nucleotides read TGCAGCGTTGTATGGCAGGACTATGGCTACACCTTC. Translated: CSVVWQDYGYTF.

The chain combines TRBV2 with TRBJ2-6; no definite D call. Germline loops: CDR1 SNHLY, CDR2 FYNNEI. The CDR3 contains 16 residues. V was pared by 5 bases and J by 2 bases, with 13 bases between. CDR3 DNA sequence: TGTGCCAGCAGTCGCAATCGATCTCCTGGGGCCAACGTCCTGACTTTC. Its protein product is CASSRNRSPGANVLTF.

This clonotype was observed many times. This chain joins TRBV7-2 and TRBJ2-1, with 7 nucleotides matching TRBD2. V shed 5 bases and J 3 bases; nucleotides not matched to a gene: 7. The CDR3 sequence is 15 residues long. Germline V gene lookup returns CDR1 SGHTA and CDR2 FQGNSA. CDR3 loop: CASSPSRDYYNEQFF. In DNA, the CDR3 is TGTGCCAGCAGCCCAAGCAGGGACTACTACAATGAGCAGTTCTTC.

This clonotype occurred many times. The rearrangement joins TRBV7-2 to TRBJ1-1, with no clear D. Germline V gene sequence: CDR1 SGHTA, CDR2 FQGNSA. Trimming removed 5 bases from V and 1 base from J, with 8 bases in between. The CDR3 covers 13 residues. The CDR3 DNA is TGTGCCAGCAGCGCAGCAGCGAACACTGAAGCTTTCTTT. Its protein is CASSAAANTEAFF. The full variable domain, completed using reference TRBV7-2 and TRBJ1-1, is GAGVSQSPSNKVTEKGKDVELRCDPISGHTALYWYRQSLGQGLEFLIYFQGNSAPDKSGLPSDRFSAERTGGSVSTLTIQRTQQEDSAVYLCASSAAANTEAFFGQGTRLTVV.

Details on this clonotype: At one end, the junction sequence differs from germline, possibly due to a read error. The chain is built from TRBV7-2 and TRBJ1-2, with D hard to call. Per germline, CDR1 SGHTA and CDR2 FQGNSA. The CDR3 extends over 16 amino acids. CDR3 sequence: CASSLSRRTSNHGYNF. CDR3 DNA: TGTGCCAGCAGCTTAAGTAGGCGGACCTCTAACCATGGCTACAACTTC.

This clonotype occurred many times. V gene TRBV15 combines with J gene TRBJ1-1, with 8 positions matching TRBD1. The V and J ends lost 1 base and 5 bases, in that order; junction bases with no gene match: 3. The CDR3 covers 14 residues. Germline lookup yields CDR1 LNHNV and CDR2 YYDKDF (reference sequence). The CDR3 coding sequence is TGTGCCACCAGCAGAGGCAGGGGGCGAACTGAAGCTTTCTTT. It is translated as CATSRGRGRTEAFF.

V and J are TRBV9 and TRBJ1-3; 8 nucleotides agree with TRBD1. The CDR3 runs 17 residues. Per germline, CDR1 SGDLS and CDR2 YYNGEE. Germline trimming cut 4 bases from V and 2 bases from J; bases unmatched to any gene: 11. The CDR3 DNA sequence: TGTGCCAGCAGCCCATTGCCAGGGGGCCTCACTGGAAACACCATATATTTT. As protein: CASSPLPGGLTGNTIYF.

V is TRBV28 and J is TRBJ1-3; D perhaps matches TRBD1 (5 bases). The CDR3 loop spans 15 amino acids. V gave up 3 bases and J gave up 0 bases, with 9 bases separating them. CDR1 and CDR2 (germline): MDHEN, SYDVKM. CDR3 sequence reads: CASSFGGYSGNTIYF. CDR3 DNA sequence: TGTGCCAGCAGTTTTGGGGGTTACTCTGGAAACACCATATATTTT.

On this clonotype itself: An end of the junction differs from the germline gene, which may be a read error. This chain joins TRBV7-9 and TRBJ1-4, with D perhaps matching TRBD1 (5 bases). Looked up from germline, CDR1 is SEHNR and CDR2 is FQNEAQ (reference sequence). This CDR3 region has 16 residues. The CDR3 bases are TGTGCCAACAGCGGTCAGACAGCGACCCTCGGTGAAAAACTGTTTTTT. This codes for CANSGQTATLGEKLFF.

This clonotype appeared many times. V and J are TRBV6-2 or TRBV6-3 and TRBJ2-1; D is unresolved. The length of the CDR3 is 15 residues. V dropped 5 bases and J dropped 0 bases, with 11 bases sitting between them. Germline CDR1 MNHEY, CDR2 SVGEGT. The CDR3 reads CASSHDPRSYNEQFF. CDR3 bases: TGTGCCAGCAGTCACGACCCTCGCTCCTACAATGAGCAGTTCTTC.

As regards this clonotype: A much larger clone differs by one base, so this may be a read error. This chain links TRBV7-2 with TRBJ1-1; D gene uncertain. Looked up from germline, CDR1 is SGHTA and CDR2 is FQGNSA. The CDR3 is made up of 14 amino acids. The chain's CDR3 is CANSLTSGNTEAFF. The CDR3 DNA follows: TGTGCCAACAGCTTAACCTCCGGGAACACTGAAGCTTTCTTT.

This clonotype appeared a few times. V gene TRBV2 combines with J gene TRBJ1-5; D is uncertain. Germline V CDR1 and CDR2: SNHLY, FYNNEI. The CDR3 has 15 residues. Trimming took 8 bases from V and 4 from J, leaving 18 bases between them. The CDR3, as DNA: TGTGCCAGCCGCCCGGACGGATATAGTAATCAGCCCCAGCATTTT. Protein: CASRPDGYSNQPQHF.

Concerning this clonotype: This may be a read error, as it is one base from a much larger clone. This sequence joins TRBV20-1 and TRBJ2-4; D may be TRBD1 (5 bases). The V end lost 7 bases, the J end lost 2 bases, and 15 bases lay between the germline ends. The CDR3 sequence is 14 residues long. The germline V gene encodes CDR1 DFQATT and CDR2 SNEGSKA (reference sequence). The CDR3 region is CSVSRGSSKNIQYF. In DNA, the CDR3 is TGCAGTGTTAGTAGGGGATCGTCCAAAAACATTCAGTACTTC.